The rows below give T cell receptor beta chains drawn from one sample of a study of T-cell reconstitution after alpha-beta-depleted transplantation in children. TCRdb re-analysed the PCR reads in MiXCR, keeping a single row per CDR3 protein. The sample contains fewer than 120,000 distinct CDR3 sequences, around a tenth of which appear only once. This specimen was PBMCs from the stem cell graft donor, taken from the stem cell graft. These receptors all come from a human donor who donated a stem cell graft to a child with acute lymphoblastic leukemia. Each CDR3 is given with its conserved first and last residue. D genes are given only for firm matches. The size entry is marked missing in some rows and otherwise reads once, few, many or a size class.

CASSLGRGPPRQYF | TGTGCCAGCAGCTTAGGAAGGGGGCCCCCTAGGCAGTATTTT | TRBD1 | TRBJ2-3 | TRBV7-2 | many
CASSLGGNLPVEYEQYF | TGCGCCAGCAGCTTGGGAGGGAATCTACCTGTAGAGTACGAGCAGTACTTC | NA | TRBJ2-7 | TRBV5-1 | many
CASTGASGSQETQYF | TGTGCCAGCACCGGAGCTAGCGGTAGTCAAGAGACCCAGTACTTC | TRBD2 | TRBJ2-5 | TRBV2 | many
CASSPVHSGGGELFF | TGTGCCAGCAGCCCTGTTCACTCCGGTGGCGGGGAGCTGTTTTTT | NA | TRBJ2-2 | TRBV6-1 | many
CASSPTGELFF | TGTGCCAGCTCACCAACCGGGGAGCTGTTTTTT | NA | TRBJ2-2 | TRBV18 | many
CASSQETGIITEAFF | TGCGCCAGCAGCCAAGAAACAGGGATAATCACTGAAGCTTTCTTT | NA | TRBJ1-1 | TRBV4-1 | many
CASSPSRGELDGYTF | TGTGCCAGCTCACCATCCCGGGGAGAATTAGATGGCTACACCTTC | NA | TRBJ1-2 | TRBV18 | once
CSARDPHRRDQPQHF | TGCAGTGCTAGAGATCCGCACAGAAGAGATCAGCCCCAGCATTTC | NA | TRBJ1-5 | TRBV20-1 | NA
CASGTGGNTEAFF | TGTGCCAGCGGAACAGGCGGAAACACTGAAGCTTTCTTT | NA | TRBJ1-1 | TRBV19 | few
CASRDGTSGRVYEQYF | TGTGCCAGCAGGGACGGGACTAGCGGGAGAGTGTACGAGCAGTACTTC | TRBD2 | TRBJ2-7 | TRBV12-3/TRBV12-4 | many
CSVSKADETQYF | TGCAGCGTATCGAAGGCTGATGAGACCCAGTACTTC | NA | TRBJ2-5 | TRBV29-1 | many
CASSLWASGIYEQYF | TGTGCCAGCAGTTTATGGGCTAGCGGGATCTACGAGCAGTACTTC | TRBD2 | TRBJ2-7 | TRBV28 | many
CASSLNTGTAYEQYF | TGTGCCAGCAGCCTCAATACCGGGACAGCTTACGAGCAGTACTTC | TRBD1 | TRBJ2-7 | TRBV7-3 | many
CAISVGGQGVDEQYF | TGTGCCATCAGTGTCGGAGGACAGGGGGTCGACGAGCAGTACTTC | TRBD1 | TRBJ2-7 | TRBV10-3 | NA
CASSYSKDLNYGYTF | TGTGCCAGCAGTTACTCGAAAGACCTTAACTATGGCTACACCTTC | NA | TRBJ1-2 | TRBV6-5 | many
CASSPWGKANYGYTF | TGTGCCAGCAGCCCCTGGGGCAAAGCTAACTATGGCTACACCTTC | NA | TRBJ1-2 | TRBV5-8 | many
CASKESGNTEAFF | TGTGCCAGCAAGGAGTCGGGGAACACTGAAGCTTTCTTT | NA | TRBJ1-1 | TRBV6-1 | many